This is a list of T cell receptor beta chains from one sample in a study of T cell repertoires in cytomegalovirus infection. Antigens of these TCRs are unknown. MiXCR was run by TCRdb on the reads, yielding one entry per CDR3 protein. Of 800,000 to 950,000 distinct CDR3 sequences listed, 30% to 35% are singletons. The sequencing used cultured CD8+ T cells from PBMCs, collected from culture after CMV antigen stimulation. These receptors were collected from a human donor in good health (CMV status not recorded). Some clones in this sample may be carry-over from other donors' samples. Both conserved end residues are part of each CDR3. A D gene is named only where the DNA matches it firmly. Clone size, where shown, is once, few, many, or a class for clones that have expanded.

V gene	J gene	D gene	clone size	CDR3 protein	CDR3 DNA
TRBV12-3/TRBV12-4	TRBJ2-2	NA	NA	CASRSSTTAELFF	TGTGCCAGCAGGTCTTCGACCACCGCGGAGCTGTTTTTT
TRBV29-1	TRBJ2-2	NA	few	CSSLKGGELFF	TGCAGCTCCCTCAAGGGCGGGGAGCTGTTTTTT
TRBV5-1	TRBJ2-3	TRBD2	NA	CASSLDGGATDTQYF	TGCGCCAGCAGCTTGGACGGGGGGGCCACAGATACGCAGTATTTT
TRBV27	TRBJ1-1	NA	NA	CASSLQFGGFTEAFF	TGTGCCAGCAGTTTACAATTTGGGGGATTCACTGAAGCTTTCTTT
TRBV6-6	TRBJ1-4	NA	few	CASRERGDEKLFF	TGTGCCAGCAGGGAAAGGGGTGATGAAAAACTGTTTTTT
TRBV7-8	TRBJ2-1	TRBD2	many	CASSQIPGGYNEQFF	TGTGCCAGCAGCCAAATCCCGGGGGGCTACAATGAGCAGTTCTTC
TRBV6-2/TRBV6-3	TRBJ1-2	NA	NA	CASSNRNDFDGYTF	TGTGCCAGCAGTAACCGTAACGACTTTGATGGCTACACCTTC
TRBV7-9	TRBJ1-2	NA	NA	CASSPRGAMDYGYTF	TGTGCCAGCAGCCCCAGGGGAGCCATGGACTATGGCTACACCTTC
TRBV20-1	TRBJ1-5	NA	NA	CSALRWSSNQPQHF	TGCAGTGCTCTCCGGTGGTCCAGCAATCAGCCCCAGCATTTT
TRBV27	TRBJ1-2	TRBD1	NA	CASSFDRVYGYTF	TGTGCCAGCAGTTTTGACAGGGTCTATGGCTACACCTTC
TRBV6-1	TRBJ2-1	TRBD1	few	CASRHTGQGSLSEQFF	TGTGCCAGCAGGCACACGGGACAGGGATCCCTTAGTGAGCAGTTCTTC
TRBV4-1	TRBJ2-3	TRBD2	NA	CASSPSGGAGTQYF	TGCGCCAGCAGCCCTTCGGGGGGGGCAGGAACGCAGTATTTT
TRBV6-1	TRBJ2-3	NA	NA	CAAGTGAATDTQYF	TGTGCCGCCGGTACGGGGGCGGCTACAGATACGCAGTATTTT
TRBV5-4	TRBJ1-6	NA	NA	CASSARGVRSPLHF	TGTGCCAGCAGCGCCAGAGGGGTACGGTCACCCCTCCACTTT
TRBV12-3/TRBV12-4	TRBJ2-7	TRBD1	few	CASSYDRGPGEQYF	TGTGCCAGCAGTTATGACAGGGGCCCTGGGGAGCAGTACTTC
TRBV7-2	TRBJ1-2	NA	many	CASSLALRGGYGYTF	TGTGCCAGCAGCTTAGCCCTTAGGGGCGGGTATGGCTACACCTTC
TRBV4-1	TRBJ1-1	NA	NA	CASSQERGGRNEAFF	TGCGCCAGCAGCCAAGAAAGGGGAGGAAGAAATGAAGCTTTCTTT
TRBV7-8	TRBJ1-5	NA	many	CASSPQGYSNQPQHF	TGTGCCAGCAGCCCCCAGGGCTATAGCAATCAGCCCCAGCATTTT